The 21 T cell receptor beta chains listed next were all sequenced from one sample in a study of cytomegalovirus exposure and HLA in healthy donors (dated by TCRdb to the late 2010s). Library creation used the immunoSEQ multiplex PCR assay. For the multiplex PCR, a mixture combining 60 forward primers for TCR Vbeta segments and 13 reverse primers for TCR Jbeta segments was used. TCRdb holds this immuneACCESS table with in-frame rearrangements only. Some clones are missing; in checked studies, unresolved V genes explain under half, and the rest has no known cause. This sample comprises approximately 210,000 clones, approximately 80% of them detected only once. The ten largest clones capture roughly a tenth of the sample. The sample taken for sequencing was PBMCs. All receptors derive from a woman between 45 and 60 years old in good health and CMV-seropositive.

This CDR3 reads CASRLTREFSETQYF. The CDR3 nucleotides read TGTGCCAGCAGGCTAACCCGGGAGTTTAGCGAGACCCAGTACTTC. The V gene is TRBV6-1, the J gene TRBJ2-5, with a weak D call TRBD2 (6 bases). The CDR3 has 15 amino acids. With 6 bases removed from V and 5 bases from J, the gap between germline ends came to 19 bases. Germline loops: CDR1 MNHNS, CDR2 SASEGT.

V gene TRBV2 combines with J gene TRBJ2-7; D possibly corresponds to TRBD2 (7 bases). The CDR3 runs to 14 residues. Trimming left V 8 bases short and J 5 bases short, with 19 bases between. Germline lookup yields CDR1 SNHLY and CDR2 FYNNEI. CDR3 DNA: TGTGCCAGCGGGGGGGGCCCCGGGGCTCACGAGCAGTACTTC. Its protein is CASGGGPGAHEQYF.

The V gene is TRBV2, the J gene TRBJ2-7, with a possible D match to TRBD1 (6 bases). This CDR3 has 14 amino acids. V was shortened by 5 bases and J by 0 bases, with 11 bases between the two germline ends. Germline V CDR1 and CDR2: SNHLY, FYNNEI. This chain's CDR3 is CASSYTGSSYEQYF. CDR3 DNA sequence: TGTGCCAGCAGTTATACAGGGAGCTCCTACGAGCAGTACTTC. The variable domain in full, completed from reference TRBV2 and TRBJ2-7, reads EPEVTQTPSHQVTQMGQEVILRCVPISNHLYFYWYRQILGQKVEFLVSFYNNEISEKSEIFDDQFSVERPDGSNFTLKIRSTKLEDSAMYFCASSYTGSSYEQYFGPGTRLTVT.

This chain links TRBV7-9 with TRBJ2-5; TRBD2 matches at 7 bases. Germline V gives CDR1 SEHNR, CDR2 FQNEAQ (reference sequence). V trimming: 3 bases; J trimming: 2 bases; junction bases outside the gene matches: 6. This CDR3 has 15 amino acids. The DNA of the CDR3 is TGTGCCAGCAGCTTCTTTAAAGCGGGGCAAGAGACCCAGTACTTC. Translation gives CASSFFKAGQETQYF.

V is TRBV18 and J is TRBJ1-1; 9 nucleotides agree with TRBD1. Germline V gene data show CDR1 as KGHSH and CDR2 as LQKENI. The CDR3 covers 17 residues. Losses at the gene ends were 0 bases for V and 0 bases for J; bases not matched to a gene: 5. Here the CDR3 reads CASSPPRTGAMNTEAFF. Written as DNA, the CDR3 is TGTGCCAGCTCACCACCTCGGACAGGGGCCATGAACACTGAAGCTTTCTTT.

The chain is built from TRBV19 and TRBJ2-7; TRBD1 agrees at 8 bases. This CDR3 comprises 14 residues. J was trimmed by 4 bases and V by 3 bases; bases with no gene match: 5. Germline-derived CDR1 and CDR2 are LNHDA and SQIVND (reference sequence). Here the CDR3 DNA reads TGTGCCAGTAGTATGGGGACAGGCCAATACGAGCAGTACTTC. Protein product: CASSMGTGQYEQYF.

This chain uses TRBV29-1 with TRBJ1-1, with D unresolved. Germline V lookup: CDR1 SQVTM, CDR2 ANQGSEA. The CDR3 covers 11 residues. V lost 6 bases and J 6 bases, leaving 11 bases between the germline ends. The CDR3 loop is CSVRREAEAFF. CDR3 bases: TGCAGCGTAAGGCGGGAGGCTGAAGCTTTCTTT. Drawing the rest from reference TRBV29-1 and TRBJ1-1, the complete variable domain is SAVISQKPSRDICQRGTSLTIQCQVDSQVTMMFWYRQQPGQSLTLIATANQGSEATYESGFVIDKFPISRPNLTFSTLTVSNMSPEDSSIYLCSVRREAEAFFGQGTRLTVV.

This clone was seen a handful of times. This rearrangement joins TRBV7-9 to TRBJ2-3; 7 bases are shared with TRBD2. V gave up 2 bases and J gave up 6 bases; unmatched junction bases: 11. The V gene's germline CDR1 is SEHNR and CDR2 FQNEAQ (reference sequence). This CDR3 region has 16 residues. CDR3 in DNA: TGTGCCAGCAGCTTAAGAGGAGGCGGGGGTGGCGATACGCAGTATTTT. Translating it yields CASSLRGGGGGDTQYF.

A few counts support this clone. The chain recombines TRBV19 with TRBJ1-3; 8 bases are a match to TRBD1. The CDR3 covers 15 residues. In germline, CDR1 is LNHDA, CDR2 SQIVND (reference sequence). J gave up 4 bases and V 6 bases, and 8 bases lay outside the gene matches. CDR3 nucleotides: TGTGCCAGTAGCAAGGACAGGGCGGCGGGAAACACCATATATTTT. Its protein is CASSKDRAAGNTIYF.

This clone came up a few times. The CDR3, as DNA: TGTGCAAGTCGCTCGCCGGGACAGACTAGCAATCAGCCCCAGCATTTT. The encoded protein is CASRSPGQTSNQPQHF. This chain joins TRBV12-2 and TRBJ1-5; the listed D gene, TRBD1, was not tested against the DNA. TRBV12-2 is assigned pseudogene status. The CDR3 has 16 amino acids.

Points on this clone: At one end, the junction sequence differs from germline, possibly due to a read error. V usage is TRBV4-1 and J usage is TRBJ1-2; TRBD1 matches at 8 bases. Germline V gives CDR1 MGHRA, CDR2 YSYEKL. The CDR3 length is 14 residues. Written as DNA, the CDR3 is TGCGCCAACAGCCAGCCCGACAGGGGCACAGGCTACACCTTC. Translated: CANSQPDRGTGYTF.

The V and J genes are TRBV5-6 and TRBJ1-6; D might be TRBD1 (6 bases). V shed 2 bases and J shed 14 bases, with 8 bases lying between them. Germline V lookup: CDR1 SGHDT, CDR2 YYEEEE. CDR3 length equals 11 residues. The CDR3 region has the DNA TGTGCCAGCAGCTTACAGGGAGCCCTCCACTTT. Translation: CASSLQGALHF. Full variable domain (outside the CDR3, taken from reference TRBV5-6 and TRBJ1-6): DAGVTQSPTHLIKTRGQQVTLRCSPKSGHDTVSWYQQALGQGPQFIFQYYEEEERQRGNFPDRFSGHQFPNYSSELNVNALLLGDSALYLCASSLQGALHFGNGTRLTVT.

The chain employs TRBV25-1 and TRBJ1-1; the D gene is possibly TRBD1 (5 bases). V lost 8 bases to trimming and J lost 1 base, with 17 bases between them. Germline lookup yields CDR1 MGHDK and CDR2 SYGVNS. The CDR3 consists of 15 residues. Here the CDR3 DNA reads TGTGCCAGCCAACCCACGGGGGGAGAGAACACTGAAGCTTTCTTT. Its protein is CASQPTGGENTEAFF.

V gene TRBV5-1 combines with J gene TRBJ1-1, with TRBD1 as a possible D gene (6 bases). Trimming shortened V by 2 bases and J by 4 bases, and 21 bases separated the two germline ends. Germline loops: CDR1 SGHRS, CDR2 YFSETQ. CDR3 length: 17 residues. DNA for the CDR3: TGCGCCAGCAGCTTCGAAGGTGGGCCAAGGGGGAGCACTGAAGCTTTCTTT. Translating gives CASSFEGGPRGSTEAFF.

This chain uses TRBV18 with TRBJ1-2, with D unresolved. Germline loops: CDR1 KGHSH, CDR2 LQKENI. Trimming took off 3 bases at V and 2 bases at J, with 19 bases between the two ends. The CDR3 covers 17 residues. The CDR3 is CASSPISGVQANYGYTF. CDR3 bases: TGTGCCAGCTCACCCATCTCCGGGGTTCAGGCCAACTATGGCTACACCTTC. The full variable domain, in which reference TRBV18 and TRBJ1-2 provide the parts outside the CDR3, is NAGVMQNPRHLVRRRGQEARLRCSPMKGHSHVYWYRQLPEEGLKFMVYLQKENIIDESGMPKERFSAEFPKEGPSILRIQQVVRGDSAAYFCASSPISGVQANYGYTFGSGTRLTVV.

As DNA, the CDR3 is TGTGCCAGCAGTGAAGTCGGCGGAAAAGAGACCCAGTACTTC. As protein: CASSEVGGKETQYF. The chain has TRBV6-1 and TRBJ2-5; D not certain. CDR3 size: 14 residues. Between the trimmed V and J ends, which lost 1 base and 3 bases, there was a span of 9 bases. CDR1 and CDR2 (germline): MNHNS, SASEGT.

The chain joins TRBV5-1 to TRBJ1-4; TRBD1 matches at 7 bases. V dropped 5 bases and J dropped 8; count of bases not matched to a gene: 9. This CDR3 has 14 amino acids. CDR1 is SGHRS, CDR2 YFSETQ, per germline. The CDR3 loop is CASSSGQVDEKLFF. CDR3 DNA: TGCGCCAGCAGTTCCGGACAGGTAGACGAAAAACTGTTTTTT.

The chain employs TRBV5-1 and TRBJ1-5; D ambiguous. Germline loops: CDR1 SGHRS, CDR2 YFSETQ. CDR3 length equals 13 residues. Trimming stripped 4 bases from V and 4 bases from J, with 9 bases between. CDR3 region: CASSLTVNQPQHF. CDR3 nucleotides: TGCGCCAGCAGCCTGACTGTAAATCAGCCCCAGCATTTT.

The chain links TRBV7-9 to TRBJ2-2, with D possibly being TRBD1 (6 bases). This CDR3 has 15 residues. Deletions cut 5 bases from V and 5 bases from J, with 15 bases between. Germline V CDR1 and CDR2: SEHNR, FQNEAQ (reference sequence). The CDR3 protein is CASSPNRVLTGELFF. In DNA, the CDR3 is TGTGCCAGCAGCCCTAACAGGGTACTGACCGGGGAGCTGTTTTTT.

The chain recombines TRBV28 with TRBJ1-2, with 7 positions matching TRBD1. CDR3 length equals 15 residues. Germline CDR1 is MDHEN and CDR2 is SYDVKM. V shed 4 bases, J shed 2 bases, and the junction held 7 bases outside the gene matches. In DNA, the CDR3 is TGTGCCAGCAGTTCGGAAGGGGGCAACAACTATGGCTACACCTTC. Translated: CASSSEGGNNYGYTF.

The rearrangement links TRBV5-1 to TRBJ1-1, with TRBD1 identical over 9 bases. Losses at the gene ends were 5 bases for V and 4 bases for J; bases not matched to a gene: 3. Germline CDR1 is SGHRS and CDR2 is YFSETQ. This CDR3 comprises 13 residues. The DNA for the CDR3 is TGCGCCAGCAGGGGACAGGGAGCCACTGAAGCTTTCTTT. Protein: CASRGQGATEAFF.